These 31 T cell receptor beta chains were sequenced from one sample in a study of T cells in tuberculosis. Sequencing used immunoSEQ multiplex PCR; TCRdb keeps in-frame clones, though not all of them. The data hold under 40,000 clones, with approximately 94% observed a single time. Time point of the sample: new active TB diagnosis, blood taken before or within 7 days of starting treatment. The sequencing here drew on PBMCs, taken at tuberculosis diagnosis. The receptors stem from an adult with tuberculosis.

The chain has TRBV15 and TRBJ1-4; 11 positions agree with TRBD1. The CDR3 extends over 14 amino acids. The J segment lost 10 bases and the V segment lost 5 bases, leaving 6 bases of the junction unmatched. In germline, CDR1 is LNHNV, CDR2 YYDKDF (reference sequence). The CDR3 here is CATSEGQGGRKLFF. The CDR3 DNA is TGTGCCACCAGCGAGGGACAGGGGGGACGAAAACTGTTTTTT.

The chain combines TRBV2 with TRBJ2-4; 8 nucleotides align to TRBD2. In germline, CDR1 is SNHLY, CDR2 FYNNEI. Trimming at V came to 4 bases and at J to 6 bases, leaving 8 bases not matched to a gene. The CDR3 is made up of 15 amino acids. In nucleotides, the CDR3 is TGTGCCAGCAGTGCCTACCCCAGCGGGGGAAACATTCAGTACTTC. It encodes CASSAYPSGGNIQYF.

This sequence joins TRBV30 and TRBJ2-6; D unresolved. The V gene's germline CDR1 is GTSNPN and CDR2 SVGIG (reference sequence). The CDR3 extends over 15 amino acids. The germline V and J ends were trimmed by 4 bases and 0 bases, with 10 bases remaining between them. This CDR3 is CAWIFSSSGANVLTF. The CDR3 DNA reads TGTGCCTGGATTTTCTCCAGCTCTGGGGCCAACGTCCTGACTTTC.

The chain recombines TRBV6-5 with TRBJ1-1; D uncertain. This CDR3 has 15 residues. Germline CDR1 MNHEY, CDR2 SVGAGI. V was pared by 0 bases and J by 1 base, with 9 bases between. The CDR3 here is CASSYSSFANTEAFF. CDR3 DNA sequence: TGTGCCAGCAGTTACTCGAGTTTTGCGAACACTGAAGCTTTCTTT.

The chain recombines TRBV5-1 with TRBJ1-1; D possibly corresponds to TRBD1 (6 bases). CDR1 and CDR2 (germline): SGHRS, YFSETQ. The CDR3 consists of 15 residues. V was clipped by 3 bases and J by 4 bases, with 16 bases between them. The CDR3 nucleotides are TGCGCCAGCAGCTCCTCCCCAGGGGCCGTCACTGAAGCTTTCTTT. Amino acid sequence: CASSSSPGAVTEAFF.

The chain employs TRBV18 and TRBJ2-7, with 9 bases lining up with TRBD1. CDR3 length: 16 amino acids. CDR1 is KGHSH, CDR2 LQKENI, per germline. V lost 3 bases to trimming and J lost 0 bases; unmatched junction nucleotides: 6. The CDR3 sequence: CASSPGQGVNSYEQYF. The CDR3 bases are TGTGCCAGCTCACCGGGACAGGGTGTTAACTCCTACGAGCAGTACTTC.

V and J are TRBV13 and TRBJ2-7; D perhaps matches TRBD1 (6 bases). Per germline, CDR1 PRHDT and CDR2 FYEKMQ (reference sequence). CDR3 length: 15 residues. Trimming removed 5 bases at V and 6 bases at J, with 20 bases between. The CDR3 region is CASSPRTVFMPEQYF. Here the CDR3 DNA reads TGTGCCAGCAGCCCAAGGACAGTTTTCATGCCCGAGCAGTACTTC.

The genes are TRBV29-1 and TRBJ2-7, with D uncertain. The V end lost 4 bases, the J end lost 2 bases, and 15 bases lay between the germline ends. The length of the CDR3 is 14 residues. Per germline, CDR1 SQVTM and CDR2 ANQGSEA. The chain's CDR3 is CSVVLAVPPYEQYF. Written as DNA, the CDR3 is TGCAGCGTTGTATTGGCAGTCCCACCCTACGAGCAGTACTTC.

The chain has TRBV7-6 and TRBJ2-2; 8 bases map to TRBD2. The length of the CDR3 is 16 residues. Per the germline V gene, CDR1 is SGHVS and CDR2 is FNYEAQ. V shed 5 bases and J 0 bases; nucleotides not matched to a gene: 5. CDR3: CASSQVSGANTGELFF. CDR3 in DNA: TGTGCCAGCAGCCAAGTTAGCGGGGCGAACACCGGGGAGCTGTTTTTT.

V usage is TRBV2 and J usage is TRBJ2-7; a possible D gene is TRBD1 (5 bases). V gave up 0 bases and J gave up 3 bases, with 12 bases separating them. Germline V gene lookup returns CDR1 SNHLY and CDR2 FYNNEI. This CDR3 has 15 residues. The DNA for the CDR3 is TGTGCCAGCAGTGAAGCTCTGGGGCCGAGCTACGAGCAGTACTTC. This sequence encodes CASSEALGPSYEQYF.

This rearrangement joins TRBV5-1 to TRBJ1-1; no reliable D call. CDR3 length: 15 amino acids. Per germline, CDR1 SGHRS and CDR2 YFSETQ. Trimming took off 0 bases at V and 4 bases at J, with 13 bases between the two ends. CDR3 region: CASSLGKLEGTEAFF. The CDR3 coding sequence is TGCGCCAGCAGCTTGGGGAAATTGGAGGGCACTGAAGCTTTCTTT.

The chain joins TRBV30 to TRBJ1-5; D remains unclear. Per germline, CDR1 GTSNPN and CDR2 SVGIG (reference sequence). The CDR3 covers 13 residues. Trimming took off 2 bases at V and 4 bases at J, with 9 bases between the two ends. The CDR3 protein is CAWSREKNQPQHF. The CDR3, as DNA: TGTGCCTGGAGTCGGGAAAAAAATCAGCCCCAGCATTTT.

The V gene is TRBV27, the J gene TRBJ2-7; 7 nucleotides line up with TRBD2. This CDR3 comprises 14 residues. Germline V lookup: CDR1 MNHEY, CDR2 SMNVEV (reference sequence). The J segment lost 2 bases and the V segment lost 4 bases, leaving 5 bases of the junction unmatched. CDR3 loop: CASSSIGGTYEQYF. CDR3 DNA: TGTGCCAGCAGTTCAATCGGGGGGACCTACGAGCAGTACTTC.

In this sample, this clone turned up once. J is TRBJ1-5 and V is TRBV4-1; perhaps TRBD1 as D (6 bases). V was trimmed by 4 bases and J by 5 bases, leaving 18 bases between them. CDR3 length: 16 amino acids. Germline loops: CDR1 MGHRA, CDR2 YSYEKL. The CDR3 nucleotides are TGCGCCAGCAGCCTATCGAGGGGGGGAGGGGATCAGCCCCAGCATTTT. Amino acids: CASSLSRGGGDQPQHF.

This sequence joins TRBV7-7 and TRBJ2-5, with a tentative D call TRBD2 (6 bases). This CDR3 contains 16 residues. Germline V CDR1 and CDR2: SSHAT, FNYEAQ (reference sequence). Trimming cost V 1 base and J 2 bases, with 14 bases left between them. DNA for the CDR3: TGTGCCAGCAGCTTAGGGGGGACTCGGGGGCAAGAGACCCAGTACTTC. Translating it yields CASSLGGTRGQETQYF. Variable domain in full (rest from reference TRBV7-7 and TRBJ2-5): GAGVSQSPRYKVTKRGQDVTLRCDPISSHATLYWYQQALGQGPEFLTYFNYEAQPDKSGLPSDRFSAERPEGSISTLTIQRTEQRDSAMYRCASSLGGTRGQETQYFGPGTRLLVL.

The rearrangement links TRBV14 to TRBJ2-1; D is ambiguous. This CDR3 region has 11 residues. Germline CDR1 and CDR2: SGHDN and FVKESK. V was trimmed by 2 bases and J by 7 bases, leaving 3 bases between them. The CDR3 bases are TGTGCCAGCAGCCAACGGAATGAGCAGTTCTTC. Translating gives CASSQRNEQFF.

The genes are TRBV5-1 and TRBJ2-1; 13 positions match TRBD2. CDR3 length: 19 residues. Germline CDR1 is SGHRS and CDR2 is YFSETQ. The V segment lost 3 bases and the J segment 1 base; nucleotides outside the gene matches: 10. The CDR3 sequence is CASSSLTSGGPGSYNEQFF. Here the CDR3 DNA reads TGCGCCAGCAGCTCATTGACTAGCGGGGGGCCGGGGTCCTACAATGAGCAGTTCTTC.

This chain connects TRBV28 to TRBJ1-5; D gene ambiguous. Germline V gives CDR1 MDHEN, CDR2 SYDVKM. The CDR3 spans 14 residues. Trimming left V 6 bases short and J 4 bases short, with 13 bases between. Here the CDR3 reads CASRARTGNQPQHF. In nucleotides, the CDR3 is TGTGCCAGCAGGGCCCGGACGGGGAATCAGCCCCAGCATTTT.

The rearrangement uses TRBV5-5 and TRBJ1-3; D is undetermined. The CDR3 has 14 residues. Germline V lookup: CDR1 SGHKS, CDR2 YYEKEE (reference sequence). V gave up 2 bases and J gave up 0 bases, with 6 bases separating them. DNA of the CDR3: TGTGCCAGCAGCTTTGCACACTCTGGAAACACCATATATTTT. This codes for CASSFAHSGNTIYF.

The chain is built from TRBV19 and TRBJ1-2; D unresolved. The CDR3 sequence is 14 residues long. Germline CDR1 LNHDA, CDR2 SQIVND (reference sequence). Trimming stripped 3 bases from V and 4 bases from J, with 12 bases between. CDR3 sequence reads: CASSIPGSGYGYTF. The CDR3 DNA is TGTGCCAGTAGTATCCCCGGGAGCGGCTATGGCTACACCTTC.

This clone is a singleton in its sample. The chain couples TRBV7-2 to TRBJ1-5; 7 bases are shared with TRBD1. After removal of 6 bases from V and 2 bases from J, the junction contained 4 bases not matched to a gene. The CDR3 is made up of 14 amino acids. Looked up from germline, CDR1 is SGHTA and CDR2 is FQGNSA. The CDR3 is CASSSGQGNQPQHF. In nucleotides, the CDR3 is TGTGCCAGCAGTTCCGGACAGGGCAATCAGCCCCAGCATTTT.

CDR3 residues: CASSLSNNQPQHF. The CDR3 region has the DNA TGTGCCAGCAGCTTATCTAACAATCAGCCCCAGCATTTT. The chain couples TRBV7-2 to TRBJ1-5; D is unresolved. Trimming shortened V by 2 bases and J by 3 bases, and 5 bases separated the two germline ends. CDR1 SGHTA and CDR2 FQGNSA come from the germline V gene. The CDR3 has 13 residues.

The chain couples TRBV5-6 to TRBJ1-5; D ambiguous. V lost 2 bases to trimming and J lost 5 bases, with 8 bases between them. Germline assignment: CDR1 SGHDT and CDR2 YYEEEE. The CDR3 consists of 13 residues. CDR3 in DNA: TGTGCCAGCAGCTTAGCACGTTATCAGCCCCAGCATTTT. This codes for CASSLARYQPQHF.

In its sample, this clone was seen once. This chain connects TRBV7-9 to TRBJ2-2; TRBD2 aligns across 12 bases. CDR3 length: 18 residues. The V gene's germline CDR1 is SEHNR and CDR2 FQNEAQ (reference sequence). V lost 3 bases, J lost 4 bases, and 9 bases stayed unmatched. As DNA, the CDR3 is TGTGCCAGCAGCTTGACTAGCGGGGGTCTCTTTTCCACCGGGGAGCTGTTTTTT. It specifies CASSLTSGGLFSTGELFF. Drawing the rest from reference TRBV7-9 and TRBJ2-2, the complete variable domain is DTGVSQNPRHKITKRGQNVTFRCDPISEHNRLYWYRQTLGQGPEFLTYFQNEAQLEKSRLLSDRFSAERPKGSFSTLEIQRTEQGDSAMYLCASSLTSGGLFSTGELFFGEGSRLTVL.

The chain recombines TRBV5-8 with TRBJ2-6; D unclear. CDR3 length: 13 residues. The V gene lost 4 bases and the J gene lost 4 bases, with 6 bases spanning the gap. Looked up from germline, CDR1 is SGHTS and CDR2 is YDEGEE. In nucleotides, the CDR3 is TGTGCCAGCAGCCCCGGGGGGGCCAACGTCCTGACTTTC. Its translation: CASSPGGANVLTF. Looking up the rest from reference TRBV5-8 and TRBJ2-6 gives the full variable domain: EAGVTQSPTHLIKTRGQQATLRCSPISGHTSVYWYQQALGLGLQFLLWYDEGEERNRGNFPPRFSGRQFPNYSSELNVNALELEDSALYLCASSPGGANVLTFGAGSRLTVL.

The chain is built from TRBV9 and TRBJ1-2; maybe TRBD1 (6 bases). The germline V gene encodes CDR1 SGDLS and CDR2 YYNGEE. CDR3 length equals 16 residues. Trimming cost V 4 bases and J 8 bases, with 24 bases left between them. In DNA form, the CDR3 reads TGTGCCAGCAGCCCCGGGACACGGAGAGGGGAGGGGGGCTACACCTTC. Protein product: CASSPGTRRGEGGYTF.

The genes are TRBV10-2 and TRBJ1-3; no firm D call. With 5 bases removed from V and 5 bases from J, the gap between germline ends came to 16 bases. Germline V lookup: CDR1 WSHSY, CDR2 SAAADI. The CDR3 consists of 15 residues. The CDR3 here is CASSLGLGGRNTIYF. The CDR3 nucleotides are TGCGCCAGCAGTTTGGGCCTCGGCGGGAGAAACACCATATATTTT.

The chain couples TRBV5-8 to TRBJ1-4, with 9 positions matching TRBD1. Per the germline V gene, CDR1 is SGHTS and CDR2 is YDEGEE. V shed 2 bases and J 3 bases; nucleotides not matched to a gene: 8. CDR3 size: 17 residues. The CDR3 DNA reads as TGTGCCAGCAGCTTTTTACAGGGGGCGTCAGCTAATGAAAAACTGTTTTTT. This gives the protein CASSFLQGASANEKLFF.

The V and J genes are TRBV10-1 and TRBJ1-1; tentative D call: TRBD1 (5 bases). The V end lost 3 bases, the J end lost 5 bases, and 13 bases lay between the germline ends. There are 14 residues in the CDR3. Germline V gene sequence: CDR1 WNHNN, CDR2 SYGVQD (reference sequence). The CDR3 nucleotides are TGCGCCAGCAGTGATTACCAGGAGGGGACTGAAGCTTTCTTT. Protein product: CASSDYQEGTEAFF.

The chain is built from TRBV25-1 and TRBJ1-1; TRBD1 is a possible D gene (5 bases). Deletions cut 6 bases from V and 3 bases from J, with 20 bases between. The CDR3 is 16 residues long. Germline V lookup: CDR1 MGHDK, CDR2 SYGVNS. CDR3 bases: TGTGCCAGCAGCCCTGGGGGGGGTAAGTGGGACACTGAAGCTTTCTTT. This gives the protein CASSPGGGKWDTEAFF.

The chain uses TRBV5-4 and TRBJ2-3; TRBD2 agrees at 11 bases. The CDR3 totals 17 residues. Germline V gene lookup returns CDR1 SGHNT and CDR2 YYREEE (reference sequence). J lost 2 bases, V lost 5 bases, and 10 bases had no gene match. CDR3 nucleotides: TGTGCCAGCAGGCCGTCGGCTAGCGGGGGGACCACAGATACGCAGTATTTT. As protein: CASRPSASGGTTDTQYF.